The clone carrying this TCR beta chain was detected many times. What it binds is not known. This sample was included in a study of T cells in Graves' hyperthyroidism and ophthalmopathy. Overall study findings and caveats: Most expanded thyroid clonotypes above 0.001 recurred in blood.

The germline V and J ends were trimmed by 5 bases and 2 bases, with 12 bases remaining between them. CDR3 length: 14 amino acids. Amplified TCR beta CDR3 regions came from RNA transcripts. HTBI primers were the set used in a first-round RT-PCR of the TCR CDR3. Each CDR3 protein is one row after TCRdb ran MiXCR on the multiplex PCR reads. The table shows 300,000 to 450,000 distinct CDR3 sequences, with roughly 14% occurring only once. The sequence was obtained from a man aged 25 to 45 with Graves' hyperthyroidism that later progressed to Graves' ophthalmopathy. Sequenced sample: blood. The gene calls are TRBV12-3 or TRBV12-4 and TRBJ1-1; D is possibly TRBD1 (5 bases). CDR3: CASSITGLNTEAFF. CDR3 DNA sequence: TGTGCCAGCAGTATCACAGGACTTAACACTGAAGCTTTCTTT.